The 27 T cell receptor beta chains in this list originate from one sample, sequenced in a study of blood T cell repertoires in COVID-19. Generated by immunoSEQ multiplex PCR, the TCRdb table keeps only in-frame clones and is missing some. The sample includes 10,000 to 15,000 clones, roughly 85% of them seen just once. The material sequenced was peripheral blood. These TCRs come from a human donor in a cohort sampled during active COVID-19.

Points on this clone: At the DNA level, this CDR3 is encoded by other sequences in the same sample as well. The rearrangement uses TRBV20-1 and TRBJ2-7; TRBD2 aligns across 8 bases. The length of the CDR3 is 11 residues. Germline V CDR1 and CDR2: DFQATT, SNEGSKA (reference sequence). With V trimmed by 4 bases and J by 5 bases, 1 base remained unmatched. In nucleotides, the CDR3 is TGCAGTGCTACTAGCGGGCACGAGCAGTACTTC. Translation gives CSATSGHEQYF.

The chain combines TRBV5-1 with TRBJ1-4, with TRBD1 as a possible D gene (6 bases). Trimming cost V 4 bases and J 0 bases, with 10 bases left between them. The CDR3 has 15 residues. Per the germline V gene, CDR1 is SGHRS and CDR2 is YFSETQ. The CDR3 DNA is TGCGCCAGCAGCGGGGGGGCTGCAACTAATGAAAAACTGTTTTTT. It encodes CASSGGAATNEKLFF.

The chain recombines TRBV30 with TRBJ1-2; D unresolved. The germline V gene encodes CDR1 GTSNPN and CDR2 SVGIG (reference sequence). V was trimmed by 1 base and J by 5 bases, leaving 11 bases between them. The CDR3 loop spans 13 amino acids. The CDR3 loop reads CAWSDEPTYGYTF. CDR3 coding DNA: TGTGCCTGGAGTGATGAACCAACTTATGGCTACACCTTC.

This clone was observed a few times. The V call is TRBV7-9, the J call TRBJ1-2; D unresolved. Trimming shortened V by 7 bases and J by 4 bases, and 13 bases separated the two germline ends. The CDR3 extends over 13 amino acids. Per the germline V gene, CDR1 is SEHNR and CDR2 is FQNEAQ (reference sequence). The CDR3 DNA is TGTGCCAGCAACGGGGAAGAGAGCTATGGCTACACCTTC. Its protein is CASNGEESYGYTF. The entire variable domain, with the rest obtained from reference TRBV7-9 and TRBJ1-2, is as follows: DTGVSQNPRHKITKRGQNVTFRCDPISEHNRLYWYRQTLGQGPEFLTYFQNEAQLEKSRLLSDRFSAERPKGSFSTLEIQRTEQGDSAMYLCASNGEESYGYTFGSGTRLTVV.

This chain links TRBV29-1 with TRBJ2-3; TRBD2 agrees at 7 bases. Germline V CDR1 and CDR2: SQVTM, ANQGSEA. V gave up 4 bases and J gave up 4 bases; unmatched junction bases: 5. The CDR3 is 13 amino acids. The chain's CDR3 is CSVASGMSDTQYF. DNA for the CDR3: TGCAGCGTTGCCAGCGGGATGTCAGATACGCAGTATTTT.

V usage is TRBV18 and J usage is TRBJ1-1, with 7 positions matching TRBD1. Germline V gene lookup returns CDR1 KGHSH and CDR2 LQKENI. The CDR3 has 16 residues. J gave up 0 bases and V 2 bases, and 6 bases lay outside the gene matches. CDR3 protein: CASSPGQVMLNTEAFF. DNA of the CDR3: TGTGCCAGCTCACCAGGACAGGTCATGTTGAACACTGAAGCTTTCTTT.

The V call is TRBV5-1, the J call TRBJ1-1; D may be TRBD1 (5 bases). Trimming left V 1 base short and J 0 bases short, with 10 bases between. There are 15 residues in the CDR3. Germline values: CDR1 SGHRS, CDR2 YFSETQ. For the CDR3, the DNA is TGCGCCAGCAGCTTGACAGGTTCAATGAACACTGAAGCTTTCTTT. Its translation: CASSLTGSMNTEAFF.

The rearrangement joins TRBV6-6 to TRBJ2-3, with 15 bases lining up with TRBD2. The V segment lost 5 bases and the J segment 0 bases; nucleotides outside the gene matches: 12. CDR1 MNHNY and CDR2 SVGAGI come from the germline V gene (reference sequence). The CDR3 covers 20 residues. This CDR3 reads CASSRTYAGTSGGSTDTQYF. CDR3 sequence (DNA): TGTGCCAGCAGTCGTACTTATGCCGGGACTAGCGGGGGGAGCACAGATACGCAGTATTTT.

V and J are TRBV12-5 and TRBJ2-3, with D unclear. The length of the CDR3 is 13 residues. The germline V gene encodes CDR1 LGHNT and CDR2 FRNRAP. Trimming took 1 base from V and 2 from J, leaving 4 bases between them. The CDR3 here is CASGLGLTDTQYF. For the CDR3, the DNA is TGTGCTAGTGGTTTGGGGCTCACAGATACGCAGTATTTT.

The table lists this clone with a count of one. The CDR3 nucleotides are TGTGCCAGCAGCGTAGCCCGACAGGGTGACGGGGAGCTGTTTTTT. This sequence encodes CASSVARQGDGELFF. V gene TRBV9 combines with J gene TRBJ2-2; 7 bases align to TRBD1. From germline, CDR1 is SGDLS and CDR2 YYNGEE. The CDR3 has 15 amino acids. With V trimmed by 0 bases and J by 7 bases, 6 bases remained unmatched.

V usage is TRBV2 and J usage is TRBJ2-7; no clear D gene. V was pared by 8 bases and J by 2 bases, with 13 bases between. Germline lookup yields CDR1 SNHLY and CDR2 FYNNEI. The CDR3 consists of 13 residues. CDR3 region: CASSQRTTYEQYF. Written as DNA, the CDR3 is TGTGCCAGCTCCCAGCGAACCACCTACGAGCAGTACTTC.

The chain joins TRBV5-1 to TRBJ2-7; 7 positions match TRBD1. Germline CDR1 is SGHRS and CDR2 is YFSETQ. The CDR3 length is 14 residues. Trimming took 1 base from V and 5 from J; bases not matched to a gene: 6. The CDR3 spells CASSLTGARDEQYF. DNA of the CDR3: TGCGCCAGCAGCTTGACAGGGGCTCGGGACGAGCAGTACTTC.

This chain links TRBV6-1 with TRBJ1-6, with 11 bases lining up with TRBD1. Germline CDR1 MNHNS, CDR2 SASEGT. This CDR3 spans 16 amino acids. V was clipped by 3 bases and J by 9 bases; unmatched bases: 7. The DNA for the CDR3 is TGTGCCAGCAGTGATGGGCAAGGGACAGGGGGTTCACCCCTCCACTTT. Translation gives CASSDGQGTGGSPLHF.

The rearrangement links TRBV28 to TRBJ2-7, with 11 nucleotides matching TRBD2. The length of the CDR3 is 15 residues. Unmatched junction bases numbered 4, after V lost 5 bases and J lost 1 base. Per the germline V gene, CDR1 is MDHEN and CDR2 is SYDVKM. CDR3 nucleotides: TGTGCCAGCAGTCACACTAGCGGGGGATCCTACGAGCAGTACTTC. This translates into CASSHTSGGSYEQYF.

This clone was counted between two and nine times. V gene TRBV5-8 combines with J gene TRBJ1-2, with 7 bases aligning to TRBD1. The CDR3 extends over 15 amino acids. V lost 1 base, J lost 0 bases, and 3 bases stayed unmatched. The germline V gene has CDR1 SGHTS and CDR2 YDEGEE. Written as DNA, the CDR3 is TGTGCCAGCAGCTTGTGGGGACAGTCTAACTATGGCTACACCTTC. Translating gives CASSLWGQSNYGYTF.

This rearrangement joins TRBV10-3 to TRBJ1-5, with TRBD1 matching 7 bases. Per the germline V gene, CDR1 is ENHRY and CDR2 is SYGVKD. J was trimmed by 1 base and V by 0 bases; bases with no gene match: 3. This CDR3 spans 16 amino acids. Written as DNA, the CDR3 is TGTGCCATCAGTGAGTCCAGGGGACAGAGCAATCAGCCCCAGCATTTT. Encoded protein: CAISESRGQSNQPQHF.

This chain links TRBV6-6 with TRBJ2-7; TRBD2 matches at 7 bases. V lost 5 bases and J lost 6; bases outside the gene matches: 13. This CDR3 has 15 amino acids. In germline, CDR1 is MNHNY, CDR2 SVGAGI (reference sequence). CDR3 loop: CASSPRGLSLLEQYF. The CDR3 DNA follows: TGTGCCAGCAGTCCCCGGGGACTAAGCCTCCTCGAGCAGTACTTC.

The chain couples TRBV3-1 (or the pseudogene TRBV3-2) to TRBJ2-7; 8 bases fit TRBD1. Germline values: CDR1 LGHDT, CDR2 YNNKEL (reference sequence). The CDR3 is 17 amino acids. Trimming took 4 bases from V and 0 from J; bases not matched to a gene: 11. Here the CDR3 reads CASSLTLGTGGSYEQYF. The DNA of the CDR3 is TGTGCCAGCAGCCTAACTCTGGGAACAGGGGGCTCCTACGAGCAGTACTTC.

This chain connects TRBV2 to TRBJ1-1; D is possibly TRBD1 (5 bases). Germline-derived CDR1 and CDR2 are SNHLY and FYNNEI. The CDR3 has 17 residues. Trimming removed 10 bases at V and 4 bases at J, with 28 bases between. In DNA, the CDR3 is TGTGCCACCAAAGACAGACCCAGAGTAAAAGTGGGCACTGAAGCTTTCTTT. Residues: CATKDRPRVKVGTEAFF.

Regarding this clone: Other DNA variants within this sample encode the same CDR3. The CDR3, as DNA: TGTGCCAGCAGGACAGGCTCCTACGAGCAGTACTTC. This sequence encodes CASRTGSYEQYF. This sequence joins TRBV12-3 or TRBV12-4 and TRBJ2-7, with D possibly matching TRBD1 (6 bases). The length of the CDR3 is 12 residues. V was shortened by 6 bases and J by 0 bases, with 6 bases between the two germline ends.

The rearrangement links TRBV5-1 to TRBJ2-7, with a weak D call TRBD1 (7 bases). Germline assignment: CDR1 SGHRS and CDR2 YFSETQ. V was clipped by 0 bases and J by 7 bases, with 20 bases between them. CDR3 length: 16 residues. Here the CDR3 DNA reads TGCGCCAGCAGCTTGGGGCACACAGGGGAGGCGATTGAGCAGTACTTC. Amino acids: CASSLGHTGEAIEQYF.

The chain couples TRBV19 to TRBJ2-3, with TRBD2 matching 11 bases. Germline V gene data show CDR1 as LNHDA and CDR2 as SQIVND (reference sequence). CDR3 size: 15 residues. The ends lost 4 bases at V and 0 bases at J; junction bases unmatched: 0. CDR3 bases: TGTGCCAGTAGTAGGACTAGCGGGAGCACAGATACGCAGTATTTT. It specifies CASSRTSGSTDTQYF. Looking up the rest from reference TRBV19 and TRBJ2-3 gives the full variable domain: DGGITQSPKYLFRKEGQNVTLSCEQNLNHDAMYWYRQDPGQGLRLIYYSQIVNDFQKGDIAEGYSVSREKKESFPLTVTSAQKNPTAFYLCASSRTSGSTDTQYFGPGTRLTVL.

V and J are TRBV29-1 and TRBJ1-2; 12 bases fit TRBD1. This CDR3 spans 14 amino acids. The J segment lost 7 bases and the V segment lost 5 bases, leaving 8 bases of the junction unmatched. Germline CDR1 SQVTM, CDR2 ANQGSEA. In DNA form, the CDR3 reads TGCAGCGTTTCGGGACAGGGGGCTTTCGGTGGCTACACCTTC. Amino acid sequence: CSVSGQGAFGGYTF.

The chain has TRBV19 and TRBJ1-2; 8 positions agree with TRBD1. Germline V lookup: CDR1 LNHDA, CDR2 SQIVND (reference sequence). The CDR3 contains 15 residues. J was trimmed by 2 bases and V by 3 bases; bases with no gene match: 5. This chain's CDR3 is CASSILDRVNYGYTF. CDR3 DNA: TGTGCCAGTAGTATTTTGGACAGGGTAAACTATGGCTACACCTTC.

In DNA, the CDR3 is TGTGCCAGCAGCTCCCCGGACAGAGATACGCAGTATTTT. Translated, it gives CASSSPDRDTQYF. The gene calls are TRBV7-2 and TRBJ2-3; D possibly corresponds to TRBD1 (6 bases). This CDR3 region has 13 residues. Trimming took off 4 bases at V and 5 bases at J, with 10 bases between the two ends. The V gene's germline CDR1 is SGHTA and CDR2 FQGNSA.

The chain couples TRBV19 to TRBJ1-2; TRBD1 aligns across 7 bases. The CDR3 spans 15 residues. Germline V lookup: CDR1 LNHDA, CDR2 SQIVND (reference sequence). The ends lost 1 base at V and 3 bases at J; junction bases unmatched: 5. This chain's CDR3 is CASSIGAGGDYGYTF. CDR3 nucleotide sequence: TGTGCCAGTAGTATAGGCGCAGGGGGTGACTATGGCTACACCTTC. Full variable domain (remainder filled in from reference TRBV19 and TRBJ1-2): DGGITQSPKYLFRKEGQNVTLSCEQNLNHDAMYWYRQDPGQGLRLIYYSQIVNDFQKGDIAEGYSVSREKKESFPLTVTSAQKNPTAFYLCASSIGAGGDYGYTFGSGTRLTVV.

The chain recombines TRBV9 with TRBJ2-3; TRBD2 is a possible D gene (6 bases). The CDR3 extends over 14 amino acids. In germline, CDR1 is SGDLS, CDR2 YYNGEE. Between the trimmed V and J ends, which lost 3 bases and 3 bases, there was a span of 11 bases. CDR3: CASSGGLSTDTQYF. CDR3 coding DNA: TGTGCCAGCAGCGGGGGACTGTCTACAGATACGCAGTATTTT.